This TCR beta chain derives from a study of regulatory T cells in long-lasting Graves disease. Indicated time point: newly diagnosed GD, antithyroid drugs for less than 3 months. From PBMCs, RNA was extracted and then used to make the TCR library. Criteria from the American Thyroid Association guidelines were applied to diagnose Graves' disease. Concerning this clonotype: Its antigen remains unidentified.

Construction of TCR beta libraries relied on iRepertoire HTBI primers and on Arm-PCR targeting CDR3 regions. TCRdb processed the multiplex PCR reads anew with MiXCR; each CDR3 protein has one entry. The sample carries hundreds of thousands of distinct CDR3 sequences, around 15% recorded once. The CDR3 spans 15 residues. Germline lookup yields CDR1 SGHNT and CDR2 YENEEA. V shed 1 base and J 4 bases; nucleotides not matched to a gene: 5. The study, taken as a whole, reports: TRBV28, TRBJ1-2 and TRBJ2-5 were favored in persistent disease. More public clonotypes were shared by persistent patients (around 2,500) than by new patients (approximately 990).

This sample was shared with a second study, whose subject was T cells in Graves' hyperthyroidism and ophthalmopathy. From that study: When the TCR CDR3 underwent first-round RT-PCR, the HTBI primer set was used.

The sample was peripheral blood mononuclear cells (PBMCs), taken at new diagnosis, from a patient treated with antithyroid drugs. The clonotype comes from a man aged 35 to 55 with Graves disease. The V call is TRBV11-3, the J call TRBJ1-1, with 8 positions matching TRBD1. CDR3 DNA: TGTGCCAGCAGCTTAGGACAGGGGAGAAGCACTGAAGCTTTCTTT. It codes for CASSLGQGRSTEAFF. The whole variable domain, filled in from reference TRBV11-3 and TRBJ1-1, reads EAGVVQSPRYKIIEKKQPVAFWCNPISGHNTLYWYLQNLGQGPELLIRYENEEAVDDSQLPKDRFSAERLKGVDSTLKIQPAELGDSAVYLCASSLGQGRSTEAFFGQGTRLTVV.